Listed below are T cell receptor beta chains from one sample, sequenced in a study of blood T cells in healthy people across ages. TCRdb fed the 5' RACE reads into MiXCR, producing one record per CDR3 protein. The sample contains about 540,000 distinct CDR3 sequences, under 30% of which appear only once. This sample was also put to use in a study of T cells of mothers and their children.

The sequenced sample was blood. These TCRs come from a boy between 10 and 17 years old in good health. Each CDR3 is given without its conserved first and last residue. The order of the fields is V gene, clone size, J gene, CDR3 protein. Expanded clones are given a class, and other clones once, few, many or no size at all.

v_call: TRBV20-1
clone_size: .
j_call: .
cdr3_aa: SATGTSRGSETQY

v_call: TRBV28
clone_size: .
j_call: .
cdr3_aa: ASRPGTGAWGEQF

v_call: TRBV28
clone_size: few
j_call: TRBJ2-5
cdr3_aa: ASSPTSPGGLRETQH

v_call: TRBV29-1
clone_size: few
j_call: TRBJ2-1
cdr3_aa: SVDGSVGYNEQF

v_call: TRBV10-3
clone_size: .
j_call: TRBJ1-2
cdr3_aa: AISESGVNYGYT

v_call: TRBV29-1
clone_size: .
j_call: TRBJ2-5
cdr3_aa: SVEGGRSGQETQY

v_call: TRBV29-1
clone_size: many
j_call: TRBJ2-7
cdr3_aa: SANRGPGEQY

v_call: TRBV28
clone_size: .
j_call: TRBJ1-5
cdr3_aa: ASRPTGQGARGNQPQH

v_call: TRBV12-3/TRBV12-4
clone_size: few
j_call: TRBJ1-2
cdr3_aa: ASSQLGVGGYT

v_call: TRBV20-1
clone_size: few
j_call: TRBJ1-2
cdr3_aa: SARPAANYGYT

v_call: TRBV7-9
clone_size: .
j_call: TRBJ2-4
cdr3_aa: ASSLVSSGNIQY

v_call: TRBV7-9
clone_size: .
j_call: TRBJ1-2
cdr3_aa: ASSMTENYGYT

v_call: TRBV12-3/TRBV12-4
clone_size: .
j_call: TRBJ2-1
cdr3_aa: ASRWDYNEQF

v_call: TRBV11-1
clone_size: few
j_call: TRBJ1-1
cdr3_aa: ASRGSGTTEAF

v_call: TRBV20-1
clone_size: many
j_call: TRBJ2-2
cdr3_aa: SARVAGTSGELF

v_call: TRBV20-1
clone_size: .
j_call: TRBJ2-7
cdr3_aa: SARTGAEQY

v_call: TRBV11-2
clone_size: .
j_call: TRBJ2-3
cdr3_aa: ASSSLTGLTTDTQY

v_call: TRBV20-1
clone_size: few
j_call: TRBJ2-1
cdr3_aa: SAQITRGHNEQF

v_call: TRBV24-1
clone_size: few
j_call: TRBJ1-2
cdr3_aa: ATSDPTGNGYT

v_call: TRBV4-3
clone_size: .
j_call: TRBJ2-7
cdr3_aa: ASSQDLEGGQREQY

v_call: TRBV7-3
clone_size: once
j_call: TRBJ2-7
cdr3_aa: ASSSMDYPGEQY

v_call: TRBV20-1
clone_size: once
j_call: TRBJ1-1
cdr3_aa: SARVYRTGATEAL